Sequencing of this TCR beta chain was carried out in a study of T cell changes during pregnancy in multiple sclerosis. Repertoires were generated with immunoSEQ multiplex PCR, while TCRdb's copy carries only in-frame clones and drops some. The sample holds tens of thousands of clones; around 93% are singletons and the top ten take around 1%. Here the sequenced sample was peripheral blood, taken after pregnancy. This TCR was recovered from a female donor with multiple sclerosis, enrolled in a pregnancy study.

This CDR3 reads CASSLGGGRSYEQYF. The CDR3 region has the DNA TGTGCCAGCAGCTTAGGGGGGGGGAGGAGTTACGAGCAGTACTTC. J is TRBJ2-7 and V is TRBV7-2; TRBD2 agrees at 7 bases. The germline V gene has CDR1 SGHTA and CDR2 FQGNSA. The CDR3 consists of 15 residues. The V gene end was trimmed by 1 base and the J gene end by 4 bases; junction bases not matched to a gene: 7. The variable domain in full, completed from reference TRBV7-2 and TRBJ2-7, reads GAGVSQSPSNKVTEKGKDVELRCDPISGHTALYWYRQSLGQGLEFLIYFQGNSAPDKSGLPSDRFSAERTGGSVSTLTIQRTQQEDSAVYLCASSLGGGRSYEQYFGPGTRLTVT.